These 14 T cell receptor beta chains were sequenced from one sample in a study of blood T cell repertoires in COVID-19 (dated by TCRdb to the early 2020s). Receptors were amplified or captured by the immunoSEQ multiplex PCR assay. Not all clones reach the TCRdb copy of this immuneACCESS table, which keeps in-frame sequences only. Checked studies attribute under half of the gap to unresolved V genes and leave the rest unexplained. The sample contains approximately 110,000 clones, 90% of them found a single time. The top ten clones comprise approximately 1.1% of the sample. Material: peripheral blood. The receptors here all came from a human donor in a cohort sampled during active COVID-19.

The rearrangement joins TRBV19 to TRBJ1-5; tentatively, D is TRBD1 (6 bases). Germline loops: CDR1 LNHDA, CDR2 SQIVND (reference sequence). This CDR3 spans 17 amino acids. Trimming stripped 5 bases from V and 5 bases from J, with 22 bases between. CDR3 region: CASSPLGAGVEDQPQHF. The CDR3 DNA follows: TGTGCCAGTAGTCCCCTTGGGGCAGGGGTTGAGGATCAGCCCCAGCATTTT. Using reference TRBV19 and TRBJ1-5 for the parts outside the CDR3, the full variable domain is DGGITQSPKYLFRKEGQNVTLSCEQNLNHDAMYWYRQDPGQGLRLIYYSQIVNDFQKGDIAEGYSVSREKKESFPLTVTSAQKNPTAFYLCASSPLGAGVEDQPQHFGDGTRLSIL.

The chain carries TRBV7-9 and TRBJ2-5, with D unclear. The CDR3 has 15 amino acids. Germline V gene lookup returns CDR1 SEHNR and CDR2 FQNEAQ (reference sequence). Trimming took off 1 base at V and 3 bases at J, with 12 bases between the two ends. The CDR3 sequence is CASSLGAGFKETQYF. The CDR3 DNA sequence: TGTGCCAGCAGCTTAGGGGCTGGTTTTAAAGAGACCCAGTACTTC.

The chain carries TRBV7-2 and TRBJ2-3; D uncertain. CDR3 length equals 15 residues. Trimming cost V 4 bases and J 2 bases, with 13 bases left between them. Germline loops: CDR1 SGHTA, CDR2 FQGNSA. CDR3: CASSYELDFTDTQYF. The CDR3 DNA sequence: TGTGCCAGCAGCTACGAACTCGACTTCACAGATACGCAGTATTTT.

V is TRBV19 and J is TRBJ1-1; 10 bases fit TRBD1. The germline V gene has CDR1 LNHDA and CDR2 SQIVND (reference sequence). The CDR3 is 17 amino acids. Germline trimming cut 0 bases from V and 4 bases from J; bases unmatched to any gene: 8. CDR3 amino acids: CASSIELLRTGGTEAFF. Here the CDR3 DNA reads TGTGCCAGTAGTATAGAGTTACTTAGGACAGGGGGCACTGAAGCTTTCTTT.

This clone was observed a single time. J is TRBJ2-7 and V is TRBV6-1, with 8 bases lining up with TRBD1. Germline V gives CDR1 MNHNS, CDR2 SASEGT. The trim removed 1 base at V and 4 bases at J, leaving 9 bases unmatched. The CDR3 is 16 residues long. CDR3 nucleotide sequence: TGTGCCAGCAGTGAAGATGGACAGGGACTTATTTACGAGCAGTACTTC. Residues: CASSEDGQGLIYEQYF.

This clone was observed once. This chain links TRBV6-2 or TRBV6-3 with TRBJ1-2, with D uncertain. Germline lookup yields CDR1 MNHEY and CDR2 SVGEGT. The CDR3 totals 15 residues. Trimming shortened V by 3 bases and J by 5 bases, and 16 bases separated the two germline ends. CDR3 bases: TGTGCCAGCAGTTATCGAATGCGCGGGCTGTATGGCTACACCTTC. The encoded protein is CASSYRMRGLYGYTF.

The V and J genes are TRBV5-1 and TRBJ2-3, with TRBD2 identical over 9 bases. The CDR3 is 16 amino acids. CDR1 SGHRS and CDR2 YFSETQ come from the germline V gene. The J segment lost 3 bases and the V segment lost 4 bases, leaving 9 bases of the junction unmatched. The CDR3 region is CASSPPMAGGTDTQYF. For the CDR3, the DNA is TGCGCCAGCAGCCCCCCCATGGCGGGGGGGACAGATACGCAGTATTTT. Drawing the rest from reference TRBV5-1 and TRBJ2-3, the complete variable domain is KAGVTQTPRYLIKTRGQQVTLSCSPISGHRSVSWYQQTPGQGLQFLFEYFSETQRNKGNFPGRFSGRQFSNSRSEMNVSTLELGDSALYLCASSPPMAGGTDTQYFGPGTRLTVL.

The rearrangement links TRBV28 to TRBJ2-4; 8 nucleotides agree with TRBD1. The germline V gene has CDR1 MDHEN and CDR2 SYDVKM. This CDR3 spans 15 amino acids. V was pared by 6 bases and J by 1 base, with 5 bases of the junction left unmatched. The CDR3 protein is CASRRQGRAKNIQYF. CDR3 DNA sequence: TGTGCCAGCAGACGACAGGGGAGGGCCAAAAACATTCAGTACTTC.

This clone appeared a single time. The V call is TRBV9, the J call TRBJ2-1, with D possibly being TRBD2 (5 bases). Trimming cost V 2 bases and J 0 bases, with 9 bases left between them. Germline assignment: CDR1 SGDLS and CDR2 YYNGEE. The CDR3 spans 15 residues. The CDR3 nucleotides read TGTGCCAGCAGCGTTGTCGGGAACTCCTACAATGAGCAGTTCTTC. Translated: CASSVVGNSYNEQFF. Based on the CDR3 plus reference TRBV9 and TRBJ2-1, the full variable domain is DSGVTQTPKHLITATGQRVTLRCSPRSGDLSVYWYQQSLDQGLQFLIQYYNGEERAKGNILERFSAQQFPDLHSELNLSSLELGDSALYFCASSVVGNSYNEQFFGPGTRLTVL.

The chain combines TRBV11-1 with TRBJ1-2; 9 nucleotides match TRBD1. Germline CDR1 is SGHAT and CDR2 is FQDESV (reference sequence). CDR3 length: 14 amino acids. The V and J ends lost 5 bases and 5 bases, in that order; junction bases with no gene match: 6. The CDR3 spells CASSNRGPFYGYTF. The CDR3 DNA sequence: TGTGCCAGCAGCAACAGGGGGCCTTTTTATGGCTACACCTTC.

The chain joins TRBV7-9 to TRBJ2-5; no definite D call. Between the trimmed V and J ends, which lost 4 bases and 0 bases, there was a span of 6 bases. CDR3 length: 13 amino acids. Germline V lookup: CDR1 SEHNR, CDR2 FQNEAQ (reference sequence). For the CDR3, the DNA is TGTGCCAGCAGCTCAAACTACCAAGAGACCCAGTACTTC. The encoded protein is CASSSNYQETQYF.

The genes are TRBV10-3 and TRBJ1-3; a possible D gene is TRBD1 (6 bases). CDR1 is ENHRY and CDR2 is SYGVKD in the germline V gene. Trimming shortened V by 7 bases and J by 9 bases, and 13 bases separated the two germline ends. This CDR3 contains 12 residues. The CDR3 bases are TGTGCCATCACAGGGGAAGAGAGCACCATATATTTT. It is translated as CAITGEESTIYF.

The chain employs TRBV5-1 and TRBJ1-5; tentatively, D is TRBD1 (5 bases). CDR1 SGHRS and CDR2 YFSETQ come from the germline V gene. There are 13 residues in the CDR3. V lost 0 bases and J lost 8, with 9 bases in between. The CDR3 coding sequence is TGCGCCAGCAGCTTGGCGGGGGATAAGCCCCAGCATTTT. Translation: CASSLAGDKPQHF.

This chain uses TRBV11-3 with TRBJ1-2; tentative D call: TRBD1 (5 bases). The CDR3 totals 15 residues. In germline, CDR1 is SGHNT, CDR2 YENEEA. Trimming cost V 0 bases and J 8 bases, with 16 bases left between them. The CDR3 bases are TGTGCCAGCAGCTTAGATCGTTGGCCAGGGAAGGGCTACACCTTC. Protein product: CASSLDRWPGKGYTF.